The sequence of this T cell receptor beta chain was determined in a study of T-cell memory formation after mild COVID-19. Deletions cut 4 bases from V and 2 bases from J, with 12 bases between. The CDR3 consists of 15 residues. Germline CDR1 and CDR2: SGHTA and FQGNSA. Many counts were recorded for this clonotype. The antigen remains undetermined. One entry per CDR3 protein results from TCRdb running MiXCR on the 5' RACE reads. The table has 200,000 to 250,000 distinct CDR3 sequences, 9.5% seen once. Study-level results: Memory cells collected pre-infection included some clones that later responded, suggesting cross-reactive memory joined.

The clonotype comes from a man between 18 and 35 years old who had mild COVID-19 (a few samples of this study predate the infection). Cell type and time point are not known. The sequenced sample was PBMCs or a T cell subset sorted from them (not recorded which). J is TRBJ1-5 and V is TRBV7-2; weak D call: TRBD1 (6 bases). This chain's CDR3 is CASSSSRGGNQPQHF. The CDR3, as DNA: TGTGCCAGCAGCTCCAGCAGGGGTGGCAATCAGCCCCAGCATTTT.